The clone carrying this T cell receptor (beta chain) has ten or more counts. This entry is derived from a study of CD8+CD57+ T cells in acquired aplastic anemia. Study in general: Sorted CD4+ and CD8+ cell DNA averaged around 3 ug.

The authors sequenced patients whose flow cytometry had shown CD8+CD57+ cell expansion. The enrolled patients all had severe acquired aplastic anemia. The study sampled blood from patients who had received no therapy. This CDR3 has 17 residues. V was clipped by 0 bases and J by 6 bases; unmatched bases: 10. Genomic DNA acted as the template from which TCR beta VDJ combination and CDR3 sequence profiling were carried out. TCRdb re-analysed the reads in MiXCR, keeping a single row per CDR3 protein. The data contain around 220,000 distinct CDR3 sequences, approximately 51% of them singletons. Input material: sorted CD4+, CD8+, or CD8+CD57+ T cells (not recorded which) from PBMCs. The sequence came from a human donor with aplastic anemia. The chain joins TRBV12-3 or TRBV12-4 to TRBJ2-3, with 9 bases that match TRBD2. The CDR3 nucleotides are TGTGCCAGCAGTTTAGCCTCTAGCGGGATCCGACGGGATACGCAGTATTTT. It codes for CASSLASSGIRRDTQYF.